The 32 T cell receptor beta chains in this list originate from one sample, sequenced in a study of blood T cells in healthy people across ages. A second about 6 to 12 cycle PCR used barcoded and J-beta primers. TCRdb itself ran the 5' RACE reads through MiXCR, one entry per CDR3 protein. The sample has about 2 million distinct CDR3 sequences, roughly 52% seen once. The specimen sequenced was blood. The receptors were gathered from a woman aged 35 to 49 in good health.

CDR3 in amino acids: CASSQDPSAMNEQFF. The CDR3 coding sequence is TGTGCCAGCAGCCAAGACCCTTCGGCGATGAATGAGCAGTTCTTC. The gene calls are TRBV4-2 and TRBJ2-1, with no clear D. CDR1 is LGHNA, CDR2 YNFKEQ, per germline. Trimming shortened V by 0 bases and J by 7 bases, and 13 bases separated the two germline ends. This CDR3 has 15 residues.

This chain links TRBV6-1 with TRBJ2-3, with D unclear. V was cut by 2 bases and J by 0 bases, with 9 bases left in between. CDR3 length: 15 residues. Germline lookup yields CDR1 MNHNS and CDR2 SASEGT. CDR3 protein: CASSESYSSTDTQYF. CDR3 in DNA: TGTGCCAGCAGTGAAAGTTATTCGAGCACAGATACGCAGTATTTT.

This clonotype occurred a few times. This rearrangement joins TRBV7-2 to TRBJ2-3, with TRBD2 matching 11 bases. From germline, CDR1 is SGHTA and CDR2 FQGNSA. With V trimmed by 5 bases and J by 1 base, 11 bases remained unmatched. The CDR3 extends over 18 amino acids. The CDR3 protein is CASSVQSRLAGRTDTQYF. Written as DNA, the CDR3 is TGTGCCAGCAGCGTCCAATCCCGACTAGCGGGGCGCACAGATACGCAGTATTTT.

The gene calls are TRBV9 and TRBJ2-6; the D gene is possibly TRBD1 (7 bases). CDR1 is SGDLS and CDR2 is YYNGEE in the germline V gene. This CDR3 region has 18 residues. Between the trimmed V and J ends, which lost 2 bases and 2 bases, there was a span of 17 bases. The CDR3 region is CASSVSTGTVAGANVLTF. CDR3 bases: TGTGCCAGCAGCGTCTCGACAGGGACTGTTGCTGGGGCCAACGTCCTGACTTTC.

This clonotype turned up a few times. CDR3 region: CASSLDRSDIQYF. The CDR3 coding sequence is TGCGCCAGCAGCTTAGACAGGTCGGACATTCAGTACTTC. The chain is built from TRBV5-1 and TRBJ2-4, with D possibly being TRBD1 (6 bases). V lost 2 bases, J lost 8 bases, and 11 bases lay in between. This CDR3 is built from 13 residues. The germline V gene encodes CDR1 SGHRS and CDR2 YFSETQ.

The chain links TRBV15 to TRBJ2-7; D possibly corresponds to TRBD1 (5 bases). The J call is doubtful: the DNA matches TRBJ2-4 better. CDR1 LNHNV and CDR2 YYDKDF come from the germline V gene (reference sequence). The CDR3 sequence is 15 residues long. The CDR3 nucleotides are TGTGCCACCAGCAGAGATTGGGGCCCCTCGAACATTCAGTACTTC. This codes for CATSRDWGPSNIQYF.

This clonotype was observed a single time. Sequence at one end of the junction differs from germline and may be a read error. This rearrangement joins TRBV5-1 to TRBJ2-7; weak D call: TRBD1 (7 bases). Germline CDR1 SGHRS, CDR2 YFSETQ. The CDR3 covers 14 residues. This CDR3 is CAGSLGGQSYEQYF. CDR3 bases: TGCGCCGGCAGCTTGGGGGGACAGTCCTACGAGCAGTACTTC.

This clonotype came up a few times. The CDR3 region has the DNA TGTGCCAGCAGTTACGGTCGCCCGGGGAGTTCACCCCTCCACTTT. The encoded protein is CASSYGRPGSSPLHF. V gene TRBV6-2 or TRBV6-3 combines with J gene TRBJ1-6, with D uncertain. The length of the CDR3 is 15 residues. CDR1 and CDR2 (germline): MNHEY, SVGEGT. V gave up 2 bases and J gave up 9 bases, with 14 bases separating them.

The J gene is TRBJ1-4, the V gene TRBV28; the D is unclear. This CDR3 is 13 amino acids long. CDR1 MDHEN and CDR2 SYDVKM come from the germline V gene. V was trimmed by 11 bases and J by 7 bases, leaving 17 bases between them. The CDR3 loop reads CASGRAWSEKLFF. Written as DNA, the CDR3 is TGTGCCTCGGGAAGGGCGTGGAGTGAAAAACTGTTTTTT.

This clonotype was picked up one time. Germline is not matched at one junction end, which may reflect a read error. The chain combines TRBV7-2 with TRBJ1-2; 8 bases are a match to TRBD1. This CDR3 region has 13 residues. CDR1 SGHTA and CDR2 FQGNSA come from the germline V gene. CDR3 residues: CASSQGTGEGYTF. CDR3 coding DNA: TGCGCCAGCAGCCAAGGGACAGGAGAGGGCTACACCTTC. The whole variable domain, filled in from reference TRBV7-2 and TRBJ1-2, reads GAGVSQSPSNKVTEKGKDVELRCDPISGHTALYWYRQSLGQGLEFLIYFQGNSAPDKSGLPSDRFSAERTGGSVSTLTIQRTQQEDSAVYLCASSQGTGEGYTFGSGTRLTVV.

This clonotype was counted many times. V gene TRBV27 combines with J gene TRBJ2-5; D ambiguous. Per germline, CDR1 MNHEY and CDR2 SMNVEV (reference sequence). The CDR3 runs to 12 residues. Between the trimmed V and J ends, which lost 5 bases and 4 bases, there was a span of 8 bases. CDR3 DNA sequence: TGTGCCAGCAGTGATTTCAGAGAGACCCAGTACTTC. Its translation: CASSDFRETQYF.

The chain carries TRBV11-2 and TRBJ2-3; D not certain. V gave up 5 bases and J gave up 7 bases, with 7 bases separating them. The CDR3 sequence is 11 residues long. CDR1 is SGHAT, CDR2 FQNNGV, per germline. The CDR3 DNA reads TGTGCCAGCAGCCATCCAAATACGCAGTATTTT. It codes for CASSHPNTQYF.

V is TRBV28 and J is TRBJ2-1; the match to TRBD2 covers 7 bases. Germline V lookup: CDR1 MDHEN, CDR2 SYDVKM. J lost 14 bases, V lost 2 bases, and 6 bases had no gene match. This CDR3 comprises 12 residues. The CDR3: CASSLLTSEKFF. Written as DNA, the CDR3 is TGTGCCAGCAGTTTACTTACTAGCGAGAAGTTCTTC.

The CDR3 sequence: CASSERPNDTEAFF. The CDR3 region has the DNA TGTGCCAGCAGTGAAAGGCCGAACGACACTGAAGCTTTCTTT. The chain couples TRBV2 to TRBJ1-1; no definite D call. The germline V gene has CDR1 SNHLY and CDR2 FYNNEI. CDR3 size: 14 residues. V gave up 2 bases and J gave up 3 bases, with 10 bases separating them.

The chain carries TRBV27 and TRBJ2-3, with 7 bases that match TRBD1. The CDR3 loop spans 17 amino acids. V trimming: 6 bases; J trimming: 7 bases; junction bases outside the gene matches: 19. The V gene's germline CDR1 is MNHEY and CDR2 SMNVEV (reference sequence). The CDR3 nucleotides are TGTGCCAGCAGCCAAATAAGGACAGGATTAATCGGAAATACGCAGTATTTT. It encodes CASSQIRTGLIGNTQYF.

The chain is built from TRBV19 and TRBJ2-1; TRBD1 matches at 10 bases. The V gene's germline CDR1 is LNHDA and CDR2 SQIVND (reference sequence). There are 13 residues in the CDR3. V lost 5 bases to trimming and J lost 9 bases; unmatched junction nucleotides: 4. CDR3 DNA sequence: TGTGCCAGTAGTCTCGGGACAGGGGCTGAGCAGTTCTTC. It is translated as CASSLGTGAEQFF. The variable domain in full, with the rest retrieved from reference TRBV19 and TRBJ2-1, is DGGITQSPKYLFRKEGQNVTLSCEQNLNHDAMYWYRQDPGQGLRLIYYSQIVNDFQKGDIAEGYSVSREKKESFPLTVTSAQKNPTAFYLCASSLGTGAEQFFGPGTRLTVL.

This clonotype has more than one count but fewer than ten. The V and J genes are TRBV12-3 or TRBV12-4 and TRBJ1-2, with D perhaps matching TRBD1 (5 bases). This CDR3 contains 14 residues. The V end was cut by 5 bases, the J end by 4 bases, with 14 bases between. The CDR3 sequence: CASSPGGPSYGYTF. CDR3 bases: TGTGCCAGCAGTCCCGGGGGTCCTTCCTATGGCTACACCTTC.

V usage is TRBV7-3 and J usage is TRBJ2-3; a weak D match, TRBD1 (5 bases). CDR1 and CDR2 (germline): SGHTA, FQGTGA. The CDR3 runs 15 residues. Trimming took off 2 bases at V and 3 bases at J, with 12 bases between the two ends. The CDR3 nucleotides read TGTGCCAGCAGCTTAGATTGCTCAGGGACAGATACGCAGTATTTT. This gives the protein CASSLDCSGTDTQYF.

The CDR3 sequence: CASSSIGTGDETQYF. The CDR3 nucleotides are TGCGCCAGCAGCTCGATCGGGACAGGGGACGAGACCCAGTACTTC. This sequence joins TRBV5-1 and TRBJ2-5; 10 nucleotides agree with TRBD1. The CDR3 length is 15 residues. Trimming removed 3 bases from V and 5 bases from J; junction bases left unmatched: 7. Germline-derived CDR1 and CDR2 are SGHRS and YFSETQ.

This clonotype appeared a few times. The chain uses TRBV3-1 and TRBJ2-7, with D unclear. The J call is in doubt because the DNA end fits TRBJ2-5 better. The CDR3 covers 14 residues. The germline CDR1 and CDR2 sequences are LGHDT and YNNKEL (reference sequence). The CDR3 sequence is CASSSLYSQETQYF. CDR3 bases: TGTGCCAGCAGCTCCCTCTATTCCCAAGAGACCCAGTACTTC.

The rearrangement links TRBV6-4 to TRBJ2-3; perhaps D is TRBD1 or TRBD2 (6 bases each). Germline assignment: CDR1 MRHNA and CDR2 SNTAGT. There are 16 residues in the CDR3. Between the trimmed V and J ends, which lost 0 bases and 4 bases, there was a span of 14 bases. The CDR3 sequence: CASSDSWGAVADTQYF. In DNA form, the CDR3 reads TGTGCCAGCAGTGACTCTTGGGGGGCGGTTGCAGATACGCAGTATTTT.

The J gene is TRBJ1-2, the V gene TRBV6-2 or TRBV6-3; maybe TRBD1 (6 bases). Germline lookup yields CDR1 MNHEY and CDR2 SVGEGT. Trimming took off 6 bases at V and 5 bases at J, with 22 bases between the two ends. The CDR3 runs to 16 residues. CDR3 sequence (DNA): TGTGCCAGCAGCCTAAAATGGGACACTATTGGATATGGCTACACCTTC. Translation gives CASSLKWDTIGYGYTF.

This clonotype occurred a few times. The J gene is TRBJ1-6, the V gene TRBV5-1; a possible D gene is TRBD1 (5 bases). The CDR3 has 15 residues. Trimming stripped 5 bases from V and 7 bases from J, with 16 bases between. Germline V lookup: CDR1 SGHRS, CDR2 YFSETQ. CDR3 residues: CASSTGRAGNSPLHF. For the CDR3, the DNA is TGCGCCAGCAGTACGGGGCGAGCGGGAAATTCACCCCTCCACTTT.

This clonotype was counted a few times. In DNA, the CDR3 is TGTGCCAGCAGCCCGCCGGACGGGGGGTATGGCTACACCTTC. Translated: CASSPPDGGYGYTF. This sequence joins TRBV7-2 and TRBJ1-2, with a weak D call TRBD1 (5 bases). The CDR3 runs to 14 residues. CDR1 is SGHTA and CDR2 is FQGNSA in the germline V gene. V dropped 5 bases and J dropped 5 bases, with 15 bases sitting between them.

The chain combines TRBV7-2 with TRBJ1-2; TRBD1 might be the D (6 bases). V lost 8 bases, J lost 0 bases, and 13 bases lay in between. The CDR3 has 14 amino acids. The germline gives CDR1 SGHTA, CDR2 FQGNSA. CDR3 amino acids: CASGRGLANYGYTF. DNA of the CDR3: TGTGCCAGCGGGAGGGGGTTAGCTAACTATGGCTACACCTTC.

V is TRBV6-5 and J is TRBJ2-4; maybe TRBD1 (6 bases). Judging by the DNA end, TRBJ2-7 fits better; the J call may be wrong. CDR3 length: 17 residues. Germline CDR1 is MNHEY and CDR2 is SVGAGI. The CDR3 coding sequence is TGTGCCAGCAGTTCCACCGGACAGTTTGGTAACTCCTACGAGCAGTACTTC. Translated, it gives CASSSTGQFGNSYEQYF.

In this sample, this clonotype turned up a few times. The chain employs TRBV6-1 and TRBJ2-5; 11 bases match TRBD1. Germline assignment: CDR1 MNHNS and CDR2 SASEGT. V trimming: 6 bases; J trimming: 5 bases; junction bases outside the gene matches: 14. The CDR3 length is 17 residues. CDR3 bases: TGTGCCAGCAGCGCCGCCGGACAGGGGGCTTTTCTGGAGACCCAGTACTTC. It codes for CASSAAGQGAFLETQYF.

This clonotype was observed a few times. This chain links TRBV20-1 with TRBJ2-7, with 9 bases lining up with TRBD1. The CDR3 consists of 15 residues. The germline V gene encodes CDR1 DFQATT and CDR2 SNEGSKA (reference sequence). V shed 4 bases, J shed 0 bases, and the junction held 7 bases outside the gene matches. DNA of the CDR3: TGCAGTGCTACTCCGCGGACAGGGGTCTCCTACGAGCAGTACTTC. This sequence encodes CSATPRTGVSYEQYF.

In its sample, this clonotype was seen a few times. The rearrangement links TRBV6-4 to TRBJ2-3; 12 bases align to TRBD2. The CDR3 is made up of 17 amino acids. Looked up from germline, CDR1 is MRHNA and CDR2 is SNTAGT. Unmatched junction bases numbered 4, after V lost 0 bases and J lost 3 bases. Here the CDR3 DNA reads TGTGCCAGCAGTGACTCGACTAGCGGGGGAGGAACAGATACGCAGTATTTT. It yields the protein CASSDSTSGGGTDTQYF.

This chain links TRBV29-1 with TRBJ1-5; no clear D. Deletions cut 5 bases from V and 11 bases from J, with 13 bases between. CDR3 length: 11 residues. Germline loops: CDR1 SQVTM, CDR2 ANQGSEA. CDR3 protein: CSVFWGRTQHF. CDR3 coding DNA: TGCAGCGTTTTTTGGGGAAGGACCCAGCATTTT.

This clonotype was picked up a small number of times. The CDR3 loop reads CATSEGPGQGTFQANVLTF. In DNA form, the CDR3 reads TGTGCCACCAGTGAGGGGCCGGGACAGGGAACGTTTCAGGCCAACGTCCTGACTTTC. The chain joins TRBV24-1 to TRBJ2-6, with 9 bases fitting TRBD1. CDR1 is KGHDR, CDR2 SFDVKD, per germline. The CDR3 sequence is 19 residues long. Losses at the gene ends were 4 bases for V and 6 bases for J; bases not matched to a gene: 15.

This clonotype has only a few counts. The chain uses TRBV4-3 and TRBJ2-3, with TRBD2 matching 10 bases. Germline V gene lookup returns CDR1 LGHNA and CDR2 YSLEER. The CDR3 runs to 16 residues. The J segment lost 14 bases and the V segment lost 1 base, leaving 15 bases of the junction unmatched. The chain's CDR3 is CASSQGLAGTSVVLYF. CDR3 DNA sequence: TGCGCCAGCAGCCAAGGACTAGCGGGCACCTCGGTAGTGCTGTATTTT.